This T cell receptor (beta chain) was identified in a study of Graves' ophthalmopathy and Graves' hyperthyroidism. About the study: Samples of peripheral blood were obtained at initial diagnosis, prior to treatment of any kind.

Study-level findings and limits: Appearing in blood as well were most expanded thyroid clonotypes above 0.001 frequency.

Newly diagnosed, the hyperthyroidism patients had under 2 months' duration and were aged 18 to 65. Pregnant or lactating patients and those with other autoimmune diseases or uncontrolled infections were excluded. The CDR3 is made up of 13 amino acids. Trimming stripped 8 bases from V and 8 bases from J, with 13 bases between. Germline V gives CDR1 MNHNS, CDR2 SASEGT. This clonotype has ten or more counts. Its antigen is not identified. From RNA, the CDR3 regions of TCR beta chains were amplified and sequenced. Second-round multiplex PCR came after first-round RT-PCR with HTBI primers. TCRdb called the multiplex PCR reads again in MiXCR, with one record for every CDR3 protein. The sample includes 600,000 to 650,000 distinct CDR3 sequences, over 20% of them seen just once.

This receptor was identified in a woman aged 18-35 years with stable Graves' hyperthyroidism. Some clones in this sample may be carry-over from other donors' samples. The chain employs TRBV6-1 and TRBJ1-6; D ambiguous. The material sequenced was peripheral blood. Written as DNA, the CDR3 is TGTGCCAGCGACATGGGGTGGGATTCACCCCTCCACTTT. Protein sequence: CASDMGWDSPLHF.